This T cell receptor beta chain emerged from a study of T cell changes during pregnancy in multiple sclerosis (dated by TCRdb to the late 2010s). Describing the broader study: In women with multiple sclerosis, the researchers looked at how the T cell repertoire shifted as pregnancy progressed.

CDR1 and CDR2 are read off the germline V gene (reference sequence) as MNHEY and SMNVEV. Including the terminal cysteine and phenylalanine, the CDR3 comprises 14 residues. The DNA shown is the 42-base CDR3, in frame from base 1. Trimming takes 0 bases from V and 4 bases from J, and the germline ends sit 10 bases apart. About this clone itself: Its antigen has not been determined. One base away there is no much larger clone; base qualities are not given.

The receptor library was made with the immunoSEQ multiplex PCR assay. Entries here come from immuneACCESS through TCRdb and include only in-frame sequences with V and J called. Some clones fail to appear in such tables; in the studies checked, an unresolved V gene covers under half of the shortfall, and the cause of the remainder is unknown. This sample comprises approximately 13,000 clones, roughly 90% of them detected only once. Around 13% of the sample comes from the top ten. In this chain, TRBV27 is recombined with TRBJ2-7, with the D gene uncertain. The source material was CD8+ T cells from peripheral blood mononuclear cells, sampled after pregnancy. This clonotype was sampled from a female donor in good health, enrolled as a control in a pregnancy study. Here the CDR3 is given as CASSLSNSWYEQYF. The DNA reads TGTGCCAGCAGTTTATCGAACTCATGGTACGAGCAGTACTTC.